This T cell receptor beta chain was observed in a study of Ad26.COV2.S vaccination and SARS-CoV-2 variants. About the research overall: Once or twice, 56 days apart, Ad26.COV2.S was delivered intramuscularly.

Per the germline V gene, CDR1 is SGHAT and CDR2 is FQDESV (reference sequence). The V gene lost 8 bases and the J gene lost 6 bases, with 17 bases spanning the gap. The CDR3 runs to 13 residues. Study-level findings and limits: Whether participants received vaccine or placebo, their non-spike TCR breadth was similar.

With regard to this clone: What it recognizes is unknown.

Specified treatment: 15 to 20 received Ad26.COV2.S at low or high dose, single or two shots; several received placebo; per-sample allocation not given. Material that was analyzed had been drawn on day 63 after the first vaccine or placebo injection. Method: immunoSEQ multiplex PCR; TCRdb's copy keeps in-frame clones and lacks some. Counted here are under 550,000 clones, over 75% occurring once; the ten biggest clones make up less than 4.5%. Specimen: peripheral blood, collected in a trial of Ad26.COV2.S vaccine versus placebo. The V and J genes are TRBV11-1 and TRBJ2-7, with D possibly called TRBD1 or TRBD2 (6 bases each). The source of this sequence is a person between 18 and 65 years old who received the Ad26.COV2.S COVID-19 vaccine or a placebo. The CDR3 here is CASRGLGGSEQYF. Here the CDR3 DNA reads TGTGCCAGCCGGGGGCTAGGAGGAAGCGAGCAGTACTTC. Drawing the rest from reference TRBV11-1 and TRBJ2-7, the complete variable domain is EAEVAQSPRYKITEKSQAVAFWCDPISGHATLYWYRQILGQGPELLVQFQDESVVDDSQLPKDRFSAERLKGVDSTLKIQPAELGDSAMYLCASRGLGGSEQYFGPGTRLTVT.